These 14 T cell receptor beta chains share one sample of origin, sequenced in a study of blood T cell repertoires in COVID-19. The repertoire was sequenced with immunoSEQ multiplex PCR; TCRdb's copy has only in-frame clones and lacks some. The sample has approximately 74,000 clones, around nine tenths seen once; the top ten hold around 1.9%. Sequencing used peripheral blood. These receptors came from a woman in her fifties or sixties with acute or convalescent COVID-19.

The chain uses TRBV7-2 and TRBJ2-7, with TRBD2 identical over 11 bases. CDR3 length: 18 residues. Trimming cost V 2 bases and J 0 bases; bases outside gene matches: 9. Per the germline V gene, CDR1 is SGHTA and CDR2 is FQGNSA. The CDR3 sequence: CASSLNLAGGPVSYEQYF. The CDR3 region has the DNA TGTGCCAGCAGCTTAAATCTAGCGGGGGGACCCGTCTCCTACGAGCAGTACTTC.

This rearrangement joins TRBV6-6 to TRBJ1-1; TRBD1 might be the D (6 bases). Trimming cost V 5 bases and J 8 bases, with 18 bases left between them. Germline-derived CDR1 and CDR2 are MNHNY and SVGAGI (reference sequence). The CDR3 has 14 amino acids. The CDR3: CASSQKGLRGEAFF. The CDR3, as DNA: TGTGCCAGCAGTCAAAAGGGCCTGAGGGGGGAAGCTTTCTTT.

The chain joins TRBV19 to TRBJ2-3; perhaps TRBD1 as D (7 bases). Germline CDR1 reads LNHDA; CDR2 reads SQIVND (reference sequence). The CDR3 spans 16 residues. V was cut by 5 bases and J by 6 bases, with 21 bases left in between. DNA of the CDR3: TGTGCCAGTAGTCCCAGGAGGGGGCAGGGAAGGGATACGCAGTATTTT. This gives the protein CASSPRRGQGRDTQYF.

The chain recombines TRBV3-1 (or the pseudogene TRBV3-2) with TRBJ1-1; no firm D call. The V gene lost 2 bases and the J gene lost 8 bases, with 6 bases spanning the gap. CDR3 length: 11 residues. In germline, CDR1 is LGHDT, CDR2 YNNKEL (reference sequence). This CDR3 reads CASSQFEEAFF. Written as DNA, the CDR3 is TGTGCCAGCAGCCAATTCGAGGAAGCTTTCTTT.

This chain uses TRBV18 with TRBJ1-6; D may be TRBD1 (5 bases). This CDR3 spans 14 amino acids. CDR1 and CDR2 (germline): KGHSH, LQKENI. Trimming shortened V by 3 bases and J by 6 bases, and 9 bases separated the two germline ends. The CDR3 loop is CASSPQGGNSPLHF. CDR3 coding DNA: TGTGCCAGCTCACCCCAGGGTGGTAATTCACCCCTCCACTTT.

The chain combines TRBV7-9 with TRBJ1-4; 11 nucleotides match TRBD1. This CDR3 spans 14 amino acids. The junction had 2 bases not matched to a gene; V was cut back by 5 bases and J by 6 bases. Per germline, CDR1 SEHNR and CDR2 FQNEAQ (reference sequence). The CDR3 loop reads CASSGQGADEKLFF. In nucleotides, the CDR3 is TGTGCCAGCAGCGGACAGGGGGCTGATGAAAAACTGTTTTTT.

This clone was found once. The chain joins TRBV5-4 to TRBJ2-1; D is unclear. V lost 1 base and J 4 bases, leaving 6 bases between the germline ends. Germline V gene data show CDR1 as SGHNT and CDR2 as YYREEE (reference sequence). The CDR3 is 13 amino acids. The CDR3 sequence: CASSLPGYNEQFF. Written as DNA, the CDR3 is TGTGCCAGCAGCTTGCCAGGATACAATGAGCAGTTCTTC.

Only one count was recorded for this clone. The chain is built from TRBV7-2 and TRBJ2-7; D is possibly TRBD2 (6 bases). The CDR3 sequence is 14 residues long. V lost 0 bases to trimming and J lost 2 bases, with 8 bases between them. Germline loops: CDR1 SGHTA, CDR2 FQGNSA. The DNA for the CDR3 is TGTGCCAGCAGCTTAGCGCGGACTACCTACGAGCAGTACTTC. It codes for CASSLARTTYEQYF.

This chain links TRBV27 with TRBJ1-5; 10 bases are shared with TRBD1. The V segment lost 3 bases and the J segment 4 bases; nucleotides outside the gene matches: 12. Germline values: CDR1 MNHEY, CDR2 SMNVEV (reference sequence). The CDR3 covers 18 residues. CDR3 nucleotides: TGTGCCAGCAGTTTCCCCGGGACAGGGGATCCTAGGAATCAGCCCCAGCATTTT. Its protein is CASSFPGTGDPRNQPQHF.

The chain combines TRBV2 with TRBJ1-5; TRBD1 is a possible D gene (5 bases). The CDR3 covers 14 residues. The V and J ends lost 7 bases and 2 bases respectively, with 12 bases between them. Germline V gene lookup returns CDR1 SNHLY and CDR2 FYNNEI. CDR3 sequence (DNA): TGTGCCAGCACCCTTTTCAGGGGCAATCAGCCCCAGCATTTT. Translated: CASTLFRGNQPQHF.

This chain connects TRBV4-3 to TRBJ2-5; D perhaps matches TRBD2 (6 bases). The germline V and J ends were trimmed by 4 bases and 7 bases, with 22 bases remaining between them. Germline CDR1 and CDR2: LGHNA and YSLEER. The CDR3 spans 16 residues. Here the CDR3 DNA reads TGCGCCAGCAGCCGAGAGTTGGGAGGAAGAGCAGGGACCCAGTACTTC. This translates into CASSRELGGRAGTQYF.

This chain links TRBV7-9 with TRBJ2-3; 10 bases are shared with TRBD1. CDR1 is SEHNR and CDR2 is FQNEAQ in the germline V gene (reference sequence). The CDR3 has 15 amino acids. The junction had 5 bases not matched to a gene; V was cut back by 2 bases and J by 6 bases. CDR3 bases: TGTGCCAGCAGCTTATTCTCGGGACAGGGGGATACGCAGTATTTT. Amino acid sequence: CASSLFSGQGDTQYF.

This clone has more than one count but fewer than ten. The chain combines TRBV5-6 with TRBJ1-1; 8 positions agree with TRBD1. The V gene's germline CDR1 is SGHDT and CDR2 YYEEEE. The CDR3 is made up of 16 amino acids. Unmatched junction bases numbered 11, after V lost 3 bases and J lost 4 bases. CDR3 residues: CASSYQGALGSTEAFF. In DNA form, the CDR3 reads TGTGCCAGCAGCTACCAGGGGGCCCTCGGGAGCACTGAAGCTTTCTTT.

This clone appeared a single time. This chain links TRBV5-1 with TRBJ1-1, with D hard to call. Germline lookup yields CDR1 SGHRS and CDR2 YFSETQ. The ends were cut back, 1 base at V and 2 bases at J, with 6 bases in the middle. This CDR3 region has 13 residues. CDR3 sequence: CASSLIINTEAFF. CDR3 nucleotides: TGCGCCAGCAGCTTGATTATCAACACTGAAGCTTTCTTT.